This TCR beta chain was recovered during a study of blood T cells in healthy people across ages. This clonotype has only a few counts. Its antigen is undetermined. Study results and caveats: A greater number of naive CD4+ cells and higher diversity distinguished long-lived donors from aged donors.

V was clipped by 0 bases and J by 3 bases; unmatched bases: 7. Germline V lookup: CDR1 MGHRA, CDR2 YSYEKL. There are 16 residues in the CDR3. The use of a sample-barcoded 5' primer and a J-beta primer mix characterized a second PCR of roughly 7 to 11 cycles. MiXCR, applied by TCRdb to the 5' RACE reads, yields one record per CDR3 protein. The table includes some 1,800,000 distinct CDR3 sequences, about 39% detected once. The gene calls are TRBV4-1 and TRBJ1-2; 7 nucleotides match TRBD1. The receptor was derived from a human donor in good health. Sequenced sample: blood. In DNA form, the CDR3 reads TGCGCCAGCAGCCAAGAATATCCGGACAGGTACTATGGCTACACCTTC. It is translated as CASSQEYPDRYYGYTF.